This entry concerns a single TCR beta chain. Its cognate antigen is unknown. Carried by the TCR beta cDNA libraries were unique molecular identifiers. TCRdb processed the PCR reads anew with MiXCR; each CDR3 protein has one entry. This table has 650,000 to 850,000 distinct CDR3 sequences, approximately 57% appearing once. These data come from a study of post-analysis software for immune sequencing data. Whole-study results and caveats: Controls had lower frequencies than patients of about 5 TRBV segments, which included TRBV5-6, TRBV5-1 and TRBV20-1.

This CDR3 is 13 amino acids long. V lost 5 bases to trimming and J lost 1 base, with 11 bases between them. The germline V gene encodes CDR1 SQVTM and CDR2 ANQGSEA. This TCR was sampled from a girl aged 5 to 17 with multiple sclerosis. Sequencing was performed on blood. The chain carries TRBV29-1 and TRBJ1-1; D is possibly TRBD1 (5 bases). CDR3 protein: CSVPGLTNTEAFF. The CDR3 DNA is TGCAGCGTTCCGGGACTAACGAACACTGAAGCTTTCTTT.